This T cell receptor beta chain appears in the sequencing data of a study of neurological immune-mediated disorders. Study-wide findings and caveats: The multiple sclerosis repertoire cluster was not associated with any clinical or MRI feature, with the authors stating that larger cohorts are needed. No expanded-clone CDR3 amino acid sequence recurred across subjects, suggesting private TCR-beta repertoires.

V was cut by 8 bases and J by 0 bases, with 11 bases left in between. The CDR3 runs to 13 residues. In germline, CDR1 is SNHLY, CDR2 FYNNEI. It was by 5'RACE with 10-nucleotide random UMIs that the cDNA was made. TCRdb used MiXCR to reprocess the 5' RACE reads, holding one entry per CDR3 protein. Counted here are some 60,000 distinct CDR3 sequences, 3% to 4.5% occurring once; the ten biggest clones make up about 3%. This clonotype was observed at least ten times. As yet, its antigen is unknown. The chain employs TRBV2 and TRBJ2-7; D is unresolved. Material for sequencing was PBMCs. This receptor was taken from a woman aged 25 to 39 with multiple sclerosis. Here the CDR3 DNA reads TGTGCCAGCCTTTGGGGAAGCTCCTACGAGCAGTACTTC. Protein sequence: CASLWGSSYEQYF.